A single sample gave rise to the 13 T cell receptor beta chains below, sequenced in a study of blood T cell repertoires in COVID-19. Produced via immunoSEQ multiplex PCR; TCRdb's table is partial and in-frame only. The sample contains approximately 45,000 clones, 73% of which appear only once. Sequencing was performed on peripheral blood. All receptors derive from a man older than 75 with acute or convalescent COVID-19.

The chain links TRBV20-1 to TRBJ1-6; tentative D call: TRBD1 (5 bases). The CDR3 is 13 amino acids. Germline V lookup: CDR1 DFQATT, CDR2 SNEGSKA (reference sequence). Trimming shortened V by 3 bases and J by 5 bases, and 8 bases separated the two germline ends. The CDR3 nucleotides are TGCAGTGCTAGTACACAGGATAATTCACCCCTCCACTTT. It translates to CSASTQDNSPLHF.

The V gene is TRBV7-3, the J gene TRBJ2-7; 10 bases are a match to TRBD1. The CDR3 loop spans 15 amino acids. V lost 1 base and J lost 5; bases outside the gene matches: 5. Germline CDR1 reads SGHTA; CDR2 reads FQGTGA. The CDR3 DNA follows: TGTGCCAGCAGCTTAATGGGACAGGGGAATCACGAGCAGTACTTC. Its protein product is CASSLMGQGNHEQYF.

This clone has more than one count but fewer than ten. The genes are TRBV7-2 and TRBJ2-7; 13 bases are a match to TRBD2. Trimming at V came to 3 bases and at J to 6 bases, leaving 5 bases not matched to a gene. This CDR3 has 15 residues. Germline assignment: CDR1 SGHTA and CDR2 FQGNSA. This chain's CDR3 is CASSFTSGRVSEQYF. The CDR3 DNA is TGTGCCAGCAGCTTCACTAGCGGGAGGGTTTCCGAGCAGTACTTC.

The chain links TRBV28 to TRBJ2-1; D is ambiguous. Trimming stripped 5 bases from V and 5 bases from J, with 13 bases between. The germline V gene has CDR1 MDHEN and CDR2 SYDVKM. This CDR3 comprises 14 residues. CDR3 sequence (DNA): TGTGCCAGCAGTCCCATCCCAGGTAACAATGAGCAGTTCTTC. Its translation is CASSPIPGNNEQFF.

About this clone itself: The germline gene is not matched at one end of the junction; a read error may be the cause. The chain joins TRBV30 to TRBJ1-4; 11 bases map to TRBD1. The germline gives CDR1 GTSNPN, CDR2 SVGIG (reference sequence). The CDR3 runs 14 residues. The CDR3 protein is CACRILGTGGSLVF. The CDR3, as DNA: TGTGCCTGCAGGATACTGGGGACAGGGGGGAGTCTAGTTTTT.

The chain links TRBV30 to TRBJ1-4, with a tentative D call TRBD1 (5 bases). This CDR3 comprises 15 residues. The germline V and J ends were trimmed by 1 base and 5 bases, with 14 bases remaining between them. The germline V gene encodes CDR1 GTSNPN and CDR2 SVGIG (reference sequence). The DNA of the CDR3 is TGTGCCTGGAGTGCCCAGGGAACTGGGAATGAAAAACTGTTTTTT. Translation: CAWSAQGTGNEKLFF.

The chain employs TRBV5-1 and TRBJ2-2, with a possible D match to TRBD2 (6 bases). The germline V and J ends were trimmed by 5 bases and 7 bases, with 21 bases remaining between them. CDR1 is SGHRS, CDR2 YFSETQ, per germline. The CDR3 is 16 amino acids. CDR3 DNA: TGCGCCAGCAGGGCGGCCATGGCCCCGGAGGGCGGGGAGCTGTTTTTT. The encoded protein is CASRAAMAPEGGELFF.

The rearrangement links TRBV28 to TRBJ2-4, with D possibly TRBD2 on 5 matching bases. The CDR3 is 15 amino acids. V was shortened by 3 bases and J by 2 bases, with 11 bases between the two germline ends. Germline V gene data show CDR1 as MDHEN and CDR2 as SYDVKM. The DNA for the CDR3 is TGTGCCAGCAGTTTGGACTTGCTAACCAAAAACATTCAGTACTTC. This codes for CASSLDLLTKNIQYF.

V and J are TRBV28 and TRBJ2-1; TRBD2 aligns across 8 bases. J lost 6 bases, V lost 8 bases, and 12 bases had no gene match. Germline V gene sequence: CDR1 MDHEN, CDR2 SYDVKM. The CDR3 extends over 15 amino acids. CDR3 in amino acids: CASRLAGRGINEQFF. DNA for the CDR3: TGTGCCAGCCGGCTAGCGGGTAGAGGGATCAATGAGCAGTTCTTC.

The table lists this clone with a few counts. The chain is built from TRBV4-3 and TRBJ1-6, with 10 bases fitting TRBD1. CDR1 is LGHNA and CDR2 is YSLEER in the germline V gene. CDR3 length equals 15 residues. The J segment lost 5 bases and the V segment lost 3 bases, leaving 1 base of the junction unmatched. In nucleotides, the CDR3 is TGCGCCAGCAGCCAGGGGACAGGGGATAATTCACCCCTCCACTTT. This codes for CASSQGTGDNSPLHF.

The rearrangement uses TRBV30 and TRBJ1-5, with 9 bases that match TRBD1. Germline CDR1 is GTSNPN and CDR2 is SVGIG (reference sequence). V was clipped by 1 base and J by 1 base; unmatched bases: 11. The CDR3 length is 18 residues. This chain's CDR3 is CAWSGGTGTLRSNQPQHF. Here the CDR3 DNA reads TGTGCCTGGAGTGGGGGGACAGGGACGCTCCGGAGCAATCAGCCCCAGCATTTT.

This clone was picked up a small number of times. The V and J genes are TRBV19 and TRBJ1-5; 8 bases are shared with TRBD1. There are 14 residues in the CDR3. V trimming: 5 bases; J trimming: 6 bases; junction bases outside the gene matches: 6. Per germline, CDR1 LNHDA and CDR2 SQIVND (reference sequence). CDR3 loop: CASSPGQGTQPQHF. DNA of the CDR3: TGTGCCAGTAGTCCCGGACAGGGAACTCAGCCCCAGCATTTT.

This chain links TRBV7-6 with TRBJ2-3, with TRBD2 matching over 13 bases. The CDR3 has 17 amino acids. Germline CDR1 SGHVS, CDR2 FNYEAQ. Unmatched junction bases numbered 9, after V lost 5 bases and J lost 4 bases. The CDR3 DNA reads TGTGCCAGCAGCCGGGGACTAGCGGGACAGGTTGCAGATACGCAGTATTTT. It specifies CASSRGLAGQVADTQYF.